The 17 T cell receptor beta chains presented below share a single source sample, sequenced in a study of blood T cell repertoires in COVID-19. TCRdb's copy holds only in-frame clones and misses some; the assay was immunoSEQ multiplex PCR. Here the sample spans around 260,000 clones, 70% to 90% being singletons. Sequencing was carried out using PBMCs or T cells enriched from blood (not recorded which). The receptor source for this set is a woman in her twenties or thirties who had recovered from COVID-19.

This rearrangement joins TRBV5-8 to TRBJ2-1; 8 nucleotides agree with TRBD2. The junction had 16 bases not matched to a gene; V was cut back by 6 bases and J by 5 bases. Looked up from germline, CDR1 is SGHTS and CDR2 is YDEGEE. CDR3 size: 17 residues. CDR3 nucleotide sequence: TGTGCCAGCACCAATTGGACGGGGGGGGGCCCGCACAATGAGCAGTTCTTC. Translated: CASTNWTGGGPHNEQFF.

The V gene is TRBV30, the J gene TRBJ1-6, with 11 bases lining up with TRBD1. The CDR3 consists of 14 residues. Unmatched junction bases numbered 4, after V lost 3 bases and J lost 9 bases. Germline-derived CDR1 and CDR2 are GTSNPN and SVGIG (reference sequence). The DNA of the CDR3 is TGTGCCTGGAGGCCCGGGACAGGGGGTTCACCCCTCCACTTT. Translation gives CAWRPGTGGSPLHF.

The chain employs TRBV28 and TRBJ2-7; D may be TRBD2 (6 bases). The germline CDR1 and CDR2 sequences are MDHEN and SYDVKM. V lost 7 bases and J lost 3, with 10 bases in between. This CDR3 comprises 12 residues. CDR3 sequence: CASTDSGYEQYF. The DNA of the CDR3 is TGTGCCAGCACGGATAGCGGCTACGAGCAGTACTTC. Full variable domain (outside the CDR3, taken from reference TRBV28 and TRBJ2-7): DVKVTQSSRYLVKRTGEKVFLECVQDMDHENMFWYRQDPGLGLRLIYFSYDVKMKEKGDIPEGYSVSREKKERFSLILESASTNQTSMYLCASTDSGYEQYFGPGTRLTVT.

Here the CDR3 DNA reads TGTGCCAGCAGTGAGAGAGACAGAACGAACACTGAAGCTTTCTTT. Residues: CASSERDRTNTEAFF. The J gene is TRBJ1-1, the V gene TRBV2; a possible D gene is TRBD1 (5 bases). Germline assignment: CDR1 SNHLY and CDR2 FYNNEI. Trimming shortened V by 3 bases and J by 1 base, and 12 bases separated the two germline ends. The CDR3 is 15 residues long.

CDR3 DNA: TGTGCCAGCAGATGGGCCGAACCCTCTGATCAGCCCCAGCATTTT. This encodes CASRWAEPSDQPQHF. This sequence joins TRBV7-2 and TRBJ1-5; unclear D gene. In germline, CDR1 is SGHTA, CDR2 FQGNSA. Between the trimmed V and J ends, which lost 6 bases and 5 bases, there was a span of 17 bases. CDR3 length: 15 residues.

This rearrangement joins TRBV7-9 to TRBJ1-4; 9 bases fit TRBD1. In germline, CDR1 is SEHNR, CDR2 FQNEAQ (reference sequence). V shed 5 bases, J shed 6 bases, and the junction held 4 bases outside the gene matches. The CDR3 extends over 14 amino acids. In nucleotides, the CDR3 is TGTGCCAGCAGCGTTGGGACAGGGTATGAAAAACTGTTTTTT. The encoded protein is CASSVGTGYEKLFF.

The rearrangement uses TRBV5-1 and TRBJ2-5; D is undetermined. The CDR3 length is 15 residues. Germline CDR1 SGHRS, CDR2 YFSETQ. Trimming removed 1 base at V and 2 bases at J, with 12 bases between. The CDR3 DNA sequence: TGCGCCAGCAGCTTGTCGACTTCCCGTCAAGAGACCCAGTACTTC. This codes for CASSLSTSRQETQYF. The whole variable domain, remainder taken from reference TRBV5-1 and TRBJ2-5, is KAGVTQTPRYLIKTRGQQVTLSCSPISGHRSVSWYQQTPGQGLQFLFEYFSETQRNKGNFPGRFSGRQFSNSRSEMNVSTLELGDSALYLCASSLSTSRQETQYFGPGTRLLVL.

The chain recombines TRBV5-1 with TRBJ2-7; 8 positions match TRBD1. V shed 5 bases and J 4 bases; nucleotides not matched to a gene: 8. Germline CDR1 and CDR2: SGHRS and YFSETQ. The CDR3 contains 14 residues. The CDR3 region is CASSSPGGRYEQYF. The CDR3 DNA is TGCGCCAGCAGTTCTCCAGGGGGCCGGTACGAGCAGTACTTC.

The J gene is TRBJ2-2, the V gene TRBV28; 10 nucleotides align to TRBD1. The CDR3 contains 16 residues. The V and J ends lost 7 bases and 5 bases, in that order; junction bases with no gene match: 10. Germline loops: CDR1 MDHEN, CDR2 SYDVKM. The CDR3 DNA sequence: TGTGCCAGCAACCCACGACAGGGGGCTAGAACCGGGGAGCTGTTTTTT. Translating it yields CASNPRQGARTGELFF.

The CDR3 DNA reads TGCAGCGTTACAGATCCTTGGTCGGAAAAACTGTTTTTT. Protein: CSVTDPWSEKLFF. This chain links TRBV29-1 with TRBJ1-4; D not certain. Trimming stripped 5 bases from V and 8 bases from J, with 15 bases between. Germline loops: CDR1 SQVTM, CDR2 ANQGSEA. The CDR3 spans 13 residues.

DNA for the CDR3: TGCGCCAGCAGCCACCGTAGGAGCGGGGGGTGGGGAGATACGCAGTATTTT. Amino acid sequence: CASSHRRSGGWGDTQYF. The V gene is TRBV5-1, the J gene TRBJ2-3; 9 bases align to TRBD2. Germline V gene lookup returns CDR1 SGHRS and CDR2 YFSETQ. Unmatched junction bases numbered 14, after V lost 4 bases and J lost 5 bases. The CDR3 sequence is 17 residues long.

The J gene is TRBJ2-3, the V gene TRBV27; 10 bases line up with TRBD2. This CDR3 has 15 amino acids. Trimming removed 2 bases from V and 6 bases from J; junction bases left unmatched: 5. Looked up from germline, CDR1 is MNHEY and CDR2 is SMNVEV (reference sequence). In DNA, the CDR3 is TGTGCCAGCAGTTTAAAGCCTAGCGGGGGCGATACGCAGTATTTT. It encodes CASSLKPSGGDTQYF.

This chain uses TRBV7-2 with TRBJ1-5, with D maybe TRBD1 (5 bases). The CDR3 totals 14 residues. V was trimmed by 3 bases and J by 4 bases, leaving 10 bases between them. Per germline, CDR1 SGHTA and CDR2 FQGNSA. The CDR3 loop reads CASSFQGVNQPQHF. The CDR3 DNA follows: TGTGCCAGCAGCTTCCAAGGGGTTAATCAGCCCCAGCATTTT.

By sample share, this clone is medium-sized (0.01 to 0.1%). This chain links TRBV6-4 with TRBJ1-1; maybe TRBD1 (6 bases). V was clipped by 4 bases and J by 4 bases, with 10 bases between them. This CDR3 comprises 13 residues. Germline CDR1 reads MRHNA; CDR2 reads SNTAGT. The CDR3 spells CASSAGEITEAFF. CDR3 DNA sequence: TGTGCCAGCAGTGCAGGGGAGATCACTGAAGCTTTCTTT.

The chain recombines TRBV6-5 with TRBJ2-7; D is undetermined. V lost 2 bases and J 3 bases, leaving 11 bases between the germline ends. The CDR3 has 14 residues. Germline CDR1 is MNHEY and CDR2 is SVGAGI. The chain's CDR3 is CASSYRITVYEQYF. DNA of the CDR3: TGTGCCAGCAGTTACAGGATCACAGTCTACGAGCAGTACTTC.

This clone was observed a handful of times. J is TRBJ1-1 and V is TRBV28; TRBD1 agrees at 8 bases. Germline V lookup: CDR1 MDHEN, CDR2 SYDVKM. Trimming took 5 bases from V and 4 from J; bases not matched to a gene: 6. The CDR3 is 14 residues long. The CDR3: CASSPGGVGTEAFF. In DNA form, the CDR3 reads TGTGCCAGCAGTCCAGGGGGCGTGGGCACTGAAGCTTTCTTT. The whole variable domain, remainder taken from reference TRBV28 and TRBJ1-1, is DVKVTQSSRYLVKRTGEKVFLECVQDMDHENMFWYRQDPGLGLRLIYFSYDVKMKEKGDIPEGYSVSREKKERFSLILESASTNQTSMYLCASSPGGVGTEAFFGQGTRLTVV.

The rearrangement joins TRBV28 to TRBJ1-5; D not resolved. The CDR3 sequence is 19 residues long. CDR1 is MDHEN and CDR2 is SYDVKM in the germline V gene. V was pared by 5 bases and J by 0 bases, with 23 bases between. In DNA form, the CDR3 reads TGTGCCAGCAGTCTCACTCCCAGGTTATCCCGGTATAGCAATCAGCCCCAGCATTTT. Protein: CASSLTPRLSRYSNQPQHF.